The rows below give T cell receptor beta chains drawn from one sample of a study of T cell changes during pregnancy in multiple sclerosis. Generated by immunoSEQ multiplex PCR, the TCRdb table keeps only in-frame clones and is missing some. The sample lists 80,000 to 100,000 clones; 80% to 95% were seen once. This specimen consisted of peripheral blood, obtained in the first trimester of pregnancy. These receptors all stem from a female donor with multiple sclerosis, enrolled in a pregnancy study. The CDR3 runs from the conserved cysteine through the conserved F or W. The D gene is left open where the match is weak. Rows give clone size only sometimes, using once, few, many, or a class for an expanded clone.

CDR3 DNA | CDR3 protein | clone size | D gene | J gene | V gene
TGTGCCAGCGAACGAGAAGACCAGGGGCAGTATGGCTACACCTTC | CASEREDQGQYGYTF | . | . | TRBJ1-2 | TRBV2
TGTGCCAGTACCACTCCCGGGACAAAGAACACTGAAGCTTTCTTT | CASTTPGTKNTEAFF | . | . | TRBJ1-1 | TRBV19
TGTGCCAGCAGTTTATGGGGCAGGGTCCGCACTGAAGCTTTCTTT | CASSLWGRVRTEAFF | . | . | TRBJ1-1 | TRBV28
TGTGCCAGCAGTTTGAGGGGACAGGGGGTGAAAGCTAACTATGGCTACACCTTC | CASSLRGQGVKANYGYTF | . | TRBD1 | TRBJ1-2 | TRBV28
TGCGCCAGCAGCTTGGGGACAGGGATAAACACCGGGGAGCTGTTTTTT | CASSLGTGINTGELFF | . | TRBD1 | TRBJ2-2 | TRBV5-1
TGTGCCAGCAGTTCAGGGGTTTTGGGTGAAAAACTGTTTTTT | CASSSGVLGEKLFF | once | . | TRBJ1-4 | TRBV28
TGTGCCAGCAGCGTAGGACAGAACTCTGGAAACACCATATATTTT | CASSVGQNSGNTIYF | once | . | TRBJ1-3 | TRBV9
TGTGCCAGCAGGGGAGCGGGAGGTGGGTACAATGAGCAGTTCTTC | CASRGAGGGYNEQFF | few | TRBD2 | TRBJ2-1 | TRBV6-5
TGTGCCAGCAGCGTAGCGGTCCTCGAGACCCAGTACTTC | CASSVAVLETQYF | . | . | TRBJ2-5 | TRBV9
TGCGCCAGCAGCGGGGCATTGAACACTGAAGCTTTCTTT | CASSGALNTEAFF | . | . | TRBJ1-1 | TRBV4-1
TGTGCCAGCAGTTACTCTTGGAGTTACTCCTACAATGAGCAGTTCTTC | CASSYSWSYSYNEQFF | . | . | TRBJ2-1 | TRBV6-5
TGTGCCAGCAGCTCCGGGACTAGCGGGAGGCCCTACGAGCAGTACTTC | CASSSGTSGRPYEQYF | . | TRBD2 | TRBJ2-7 | TRBV7-9
TGTGCCAGCAGCTTGCCCGGGACAGATCAAGAGACCCAGTACTTC | CASSLPGTDQETQYF | . | TRBD1 | TRBJ2-5 | TRBV5-6
TGTGCCAGCAGGATGACTAGCGGGAGCTACGAGCAGTACTTC | CASRMTSGSYEQYF | . | TRBD2 | TRBJ2-7 | TRBV6-5
TGTGCCAGCAGTTTAGAGGTCGGAGGAATAAGAGGGCAGCCCCAGCATTTT | CASSLEVGGIRGQPQHF | . | . | TRBJ1-5 | TRBV28
TGCGCCAGCAGCCAAGATATAGGGGGTTCTGATTCACCCCTCCACTTT | CASSQDIGGSDSPLHF | . | . | TRBJ1-6 | TRBV4-1